This TCR beta chain was recovered during a study of cytomegalovirus exposure and HLA in healthy donors. Primers for the PCR totalled 60 Vbeta and 13 Jbeta. Measured with immunoSEQ multiplex PCR; TCRdb has only the in-frame clones, and not every one. The sample lists roughly 120,000 clones; approximately 80% were seen once. Germline V CDR1 and CDR2: KGHSH, LQKENI. The trim removed 5 bases at V and 10 bases at J, leaving 8 bases unmatched. This CDR3 comprises 13 residues. The source material was PBMCs. The rearrangement links TRBV18 to TRBJ1-3; 7 nucleotides line up with TRBD1. The sequence was obtained from a young man in good health and CMV-seronegative. The CDR3: CASSSGGQETIYF. The CDR3 DNA follows: TGTGCCAGCTCATCGGGCGGACAGGAGACCATATATTTT.